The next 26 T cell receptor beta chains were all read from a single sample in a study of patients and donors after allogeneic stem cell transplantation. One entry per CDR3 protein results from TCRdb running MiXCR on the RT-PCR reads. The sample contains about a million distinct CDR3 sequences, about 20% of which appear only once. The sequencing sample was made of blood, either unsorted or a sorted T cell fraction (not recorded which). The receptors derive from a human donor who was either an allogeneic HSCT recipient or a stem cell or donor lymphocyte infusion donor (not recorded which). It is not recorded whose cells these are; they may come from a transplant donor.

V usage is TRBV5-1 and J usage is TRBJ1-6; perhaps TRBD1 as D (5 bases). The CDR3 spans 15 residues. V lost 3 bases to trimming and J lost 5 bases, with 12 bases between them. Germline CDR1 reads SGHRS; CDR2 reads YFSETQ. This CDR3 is CASSWTGTDNSPLHF. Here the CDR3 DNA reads TGCGCCAGCAGCTGGACCGGGACGGATAATTCACCCCTCCACTTT.

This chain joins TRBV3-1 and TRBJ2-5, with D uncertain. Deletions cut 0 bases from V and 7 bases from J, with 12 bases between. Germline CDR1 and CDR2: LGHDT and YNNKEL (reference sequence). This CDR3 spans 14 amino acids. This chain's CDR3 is CASSQEVNSVTQYF. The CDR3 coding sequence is TGTGCCAGCAGCCAAGAAGTCAATTCCGTGACCCAGTACTTC.

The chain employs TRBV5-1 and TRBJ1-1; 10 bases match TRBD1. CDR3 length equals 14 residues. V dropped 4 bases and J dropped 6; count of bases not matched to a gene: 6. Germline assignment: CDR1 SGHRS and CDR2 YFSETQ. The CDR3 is CASSKGQGVAEAFF. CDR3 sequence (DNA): TGCGCCAGCAGCAAAGGACAGGGGGTCGCTGAAGCTTTCTTT.

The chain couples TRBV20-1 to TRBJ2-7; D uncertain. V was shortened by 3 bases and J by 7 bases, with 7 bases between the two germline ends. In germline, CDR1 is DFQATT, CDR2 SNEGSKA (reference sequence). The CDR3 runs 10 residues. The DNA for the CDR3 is TGCAGTGCTAGGCAGCCGGAGCAGTACTTC. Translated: CSARQPEQYF.

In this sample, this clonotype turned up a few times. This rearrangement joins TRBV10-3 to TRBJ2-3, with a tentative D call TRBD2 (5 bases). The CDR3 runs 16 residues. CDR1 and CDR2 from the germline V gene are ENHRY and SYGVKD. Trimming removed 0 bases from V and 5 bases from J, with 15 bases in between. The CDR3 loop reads CAISESEGSIGDTQYF. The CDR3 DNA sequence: TGTGCCATCAGTGAGTCTGAAGGGAGCATCGGAGATACGCAGTATTTT.

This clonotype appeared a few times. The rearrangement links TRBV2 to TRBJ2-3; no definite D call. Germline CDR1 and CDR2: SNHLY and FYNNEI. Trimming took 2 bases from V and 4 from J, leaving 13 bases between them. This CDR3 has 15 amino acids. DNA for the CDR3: TGTGCCAGCAGTGAAAAACCTCTTCCCCCAGATACGCAGTATTTT. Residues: CASSEKPLPPDTQYF.

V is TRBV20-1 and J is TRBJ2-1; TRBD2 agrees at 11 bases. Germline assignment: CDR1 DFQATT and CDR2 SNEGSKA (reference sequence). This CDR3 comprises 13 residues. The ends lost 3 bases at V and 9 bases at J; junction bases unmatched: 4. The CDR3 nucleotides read TGCAGTGCTAGCCTAGCGGGGGGATCTGAGCAGTTCTTC. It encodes CSASLAGGSEQFF.

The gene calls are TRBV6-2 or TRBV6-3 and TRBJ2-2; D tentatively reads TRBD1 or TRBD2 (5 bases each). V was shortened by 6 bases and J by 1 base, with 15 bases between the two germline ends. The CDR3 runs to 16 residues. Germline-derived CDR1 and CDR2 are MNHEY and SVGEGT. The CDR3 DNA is TGTGCCAGCAGACGCACCGGGACGGAGAACACCGGGGAGCTGTTTTTT. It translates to CASRRTGTENTGELFF.

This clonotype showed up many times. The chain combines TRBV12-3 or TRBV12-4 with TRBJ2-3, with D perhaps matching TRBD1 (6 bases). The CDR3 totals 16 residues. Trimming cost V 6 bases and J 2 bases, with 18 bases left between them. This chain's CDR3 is CASSYHRVRATDTQYF. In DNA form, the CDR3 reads TGTGCCAGCAGCTACCACAGGGTGAGGGCCACAGATACGCAGTATTTT.

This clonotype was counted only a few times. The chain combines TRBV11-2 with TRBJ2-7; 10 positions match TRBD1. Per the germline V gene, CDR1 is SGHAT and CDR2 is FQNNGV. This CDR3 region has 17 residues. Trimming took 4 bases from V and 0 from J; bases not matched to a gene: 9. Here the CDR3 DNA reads TGTGCCAGCAGCTCAAGAAAACGGGACAGGGGCTCCTACGAGCAGTACTTC. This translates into CASSSRKRDRGSYEQYF.

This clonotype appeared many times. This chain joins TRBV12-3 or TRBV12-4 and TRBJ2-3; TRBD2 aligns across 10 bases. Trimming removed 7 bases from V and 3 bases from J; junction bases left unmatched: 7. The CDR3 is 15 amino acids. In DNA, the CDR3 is TGTGCCAGCAAGAGCGGGGGGGCGTCGACAGATACGCAGTATTTT. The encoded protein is CASKSGGASTDTQYF.

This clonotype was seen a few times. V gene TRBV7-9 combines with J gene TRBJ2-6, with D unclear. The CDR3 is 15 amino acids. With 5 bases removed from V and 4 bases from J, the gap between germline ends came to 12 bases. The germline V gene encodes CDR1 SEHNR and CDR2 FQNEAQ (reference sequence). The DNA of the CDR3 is TGTGCCAGCAGCCCCAGTTCCTCCGGGGCCAACGTCCTGACTTTC. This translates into CASSPSSSGANVLTF.

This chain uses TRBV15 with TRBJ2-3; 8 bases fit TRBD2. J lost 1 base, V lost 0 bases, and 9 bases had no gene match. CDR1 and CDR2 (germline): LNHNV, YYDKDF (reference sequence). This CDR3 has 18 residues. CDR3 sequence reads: CATSRDFVGRGGTDTQYF. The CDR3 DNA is TGTGCCACCAGCAGAGATTTTGTCGGGCGGGGGGGCACAGATACGCAGTATTTT.

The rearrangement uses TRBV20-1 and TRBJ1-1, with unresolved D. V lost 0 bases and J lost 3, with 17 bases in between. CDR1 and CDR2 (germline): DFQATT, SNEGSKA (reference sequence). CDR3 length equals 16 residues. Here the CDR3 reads CSARDYLEIGHTEAFF. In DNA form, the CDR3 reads TGCAGTGCTAGAGATTACCTGGAAATAGGACACACTGAAGCTTTCTTT.

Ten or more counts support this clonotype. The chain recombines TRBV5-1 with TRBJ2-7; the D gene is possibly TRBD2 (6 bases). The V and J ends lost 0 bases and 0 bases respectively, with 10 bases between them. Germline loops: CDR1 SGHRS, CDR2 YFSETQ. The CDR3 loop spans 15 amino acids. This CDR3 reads CASSLVPSASYEQYF. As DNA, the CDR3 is TGCGCCAGCAGCTTGGTACCTAGCGCCTCCTACGAGCAGTACTTC.

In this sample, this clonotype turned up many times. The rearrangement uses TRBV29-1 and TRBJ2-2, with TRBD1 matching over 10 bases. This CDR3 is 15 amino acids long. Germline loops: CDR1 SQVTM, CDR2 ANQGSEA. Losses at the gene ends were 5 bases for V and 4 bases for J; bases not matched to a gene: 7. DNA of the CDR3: TGCAGCGTTCCACGACAGGGGGCTGGCACCGGGGAGCTGTTTTTT. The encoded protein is CSVPRQGAGTGELFF.

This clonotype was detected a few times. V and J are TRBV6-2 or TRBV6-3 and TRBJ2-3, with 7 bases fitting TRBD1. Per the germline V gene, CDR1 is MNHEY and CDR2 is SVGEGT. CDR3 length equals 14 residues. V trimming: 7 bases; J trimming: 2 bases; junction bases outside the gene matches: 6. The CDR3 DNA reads TGTGCCAGCACTCCCGGGACAGACACAGATACGCAGTATTTT. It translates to CASTPGTDTDTQYF.

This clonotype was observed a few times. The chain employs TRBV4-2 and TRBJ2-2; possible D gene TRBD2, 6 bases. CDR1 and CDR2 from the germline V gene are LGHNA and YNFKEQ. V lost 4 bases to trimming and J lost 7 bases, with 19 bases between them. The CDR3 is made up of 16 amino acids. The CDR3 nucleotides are TGTGCCAGCAGCCCAGGCCCCACGGAGGGTCACGGGGAGCTGTTTTTT. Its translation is CASSPGPTEGHGELFF.

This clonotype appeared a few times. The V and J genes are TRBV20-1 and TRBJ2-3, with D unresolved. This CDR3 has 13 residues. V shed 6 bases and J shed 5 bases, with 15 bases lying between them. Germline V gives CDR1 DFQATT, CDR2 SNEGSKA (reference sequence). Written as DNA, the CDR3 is TGCAGTGCCCCGGTCCTAAGTGTAGATACGCAGTATTTT. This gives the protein CSAPVLSVDTQYF.

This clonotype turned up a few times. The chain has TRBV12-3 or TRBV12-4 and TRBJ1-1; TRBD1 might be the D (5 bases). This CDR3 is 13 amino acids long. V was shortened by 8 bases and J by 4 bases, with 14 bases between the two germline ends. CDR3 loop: CASVITGVTEAFF. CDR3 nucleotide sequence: TGTGCCAGCGTGATAACGGGGGTCACTGAAGCTTTCTTT.

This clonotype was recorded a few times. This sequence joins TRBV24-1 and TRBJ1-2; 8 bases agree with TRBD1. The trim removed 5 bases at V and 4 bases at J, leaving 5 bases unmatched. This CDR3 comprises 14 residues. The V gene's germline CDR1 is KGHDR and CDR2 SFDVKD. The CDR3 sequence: CATSGQGLSYGYTF. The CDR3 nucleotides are TGTGCCACCAGTGGACAGGGGCTATCCTATGGCTACACCTTC.

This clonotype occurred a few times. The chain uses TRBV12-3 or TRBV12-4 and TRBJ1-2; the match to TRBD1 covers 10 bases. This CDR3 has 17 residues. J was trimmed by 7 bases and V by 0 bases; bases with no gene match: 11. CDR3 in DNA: TGTGCCAGCAGTTTAGCCGGGACAGGGGCGACCTCCAGTGGCTACACCTTC. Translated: CASSLAGTGATSSGYTF.

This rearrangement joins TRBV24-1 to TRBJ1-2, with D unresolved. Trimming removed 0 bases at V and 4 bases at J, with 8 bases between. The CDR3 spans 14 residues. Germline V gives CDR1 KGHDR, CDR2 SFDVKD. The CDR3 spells CATSDLWGTYGYTF. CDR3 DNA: TGTGCCACCAGTGATTTGTGGGGAACCTATGGCTACACCTTC.

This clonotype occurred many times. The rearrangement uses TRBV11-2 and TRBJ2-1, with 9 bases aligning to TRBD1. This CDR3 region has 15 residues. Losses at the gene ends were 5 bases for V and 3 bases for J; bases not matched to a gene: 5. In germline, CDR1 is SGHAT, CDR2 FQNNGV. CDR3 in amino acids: CASSLSGQGYNEQFF. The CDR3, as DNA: TGTGCCAGCAGCCTCTCGGGACAGGGCTACAATGAGCAGTTCTTC.

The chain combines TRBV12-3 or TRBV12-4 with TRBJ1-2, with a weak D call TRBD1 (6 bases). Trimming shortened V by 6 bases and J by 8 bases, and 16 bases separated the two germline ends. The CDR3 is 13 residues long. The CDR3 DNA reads TGTGCCAGCAGGCTACAGGGTAGGGACGGCTACACCTTC. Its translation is CASRLQGRDGYTF.

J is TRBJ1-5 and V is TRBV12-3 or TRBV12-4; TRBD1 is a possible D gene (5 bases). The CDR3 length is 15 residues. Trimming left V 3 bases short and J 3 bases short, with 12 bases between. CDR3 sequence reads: CASSFQGRANQPQHF. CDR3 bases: TGTGCCAGCAGTTTCCAGGGTAGGGCCAATCAGCCCCAGCATTTT.